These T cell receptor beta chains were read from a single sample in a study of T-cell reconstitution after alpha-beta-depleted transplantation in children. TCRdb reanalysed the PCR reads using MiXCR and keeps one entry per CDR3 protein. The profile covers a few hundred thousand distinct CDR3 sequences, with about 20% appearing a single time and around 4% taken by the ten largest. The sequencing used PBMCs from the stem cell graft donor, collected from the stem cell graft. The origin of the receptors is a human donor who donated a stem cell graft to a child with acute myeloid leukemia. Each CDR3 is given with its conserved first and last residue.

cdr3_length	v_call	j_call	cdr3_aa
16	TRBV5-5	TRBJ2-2	CASSLRGTMNTGELFF
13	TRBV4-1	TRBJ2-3	CASSQPGVDTQYF
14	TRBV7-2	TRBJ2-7	CASSPLGGTVEQYF
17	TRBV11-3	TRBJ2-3	CASSPGGAGGPSDTQYF
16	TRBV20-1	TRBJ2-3	CSASIDVGRPGDTQYF
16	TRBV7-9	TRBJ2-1	CASSLTAIAGGSEQFF
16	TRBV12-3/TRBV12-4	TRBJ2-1	CASSFGTGVGGNEQFF
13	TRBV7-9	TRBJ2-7	CASTGGTDYEQYF
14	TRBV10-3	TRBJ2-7	CAISTRDRGLEQYF
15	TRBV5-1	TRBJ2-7	CASSLEGTGLNEQYF
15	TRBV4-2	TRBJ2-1	CASSQEGGVGNEQFF
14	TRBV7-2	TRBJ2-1	CASSRAGGSNEQFF
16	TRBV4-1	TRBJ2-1	CASSPLGASRHNEQFF
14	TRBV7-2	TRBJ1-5	CASSSTGLIQPQHF
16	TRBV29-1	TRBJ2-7	CSVGGNKGRSTYEQYF
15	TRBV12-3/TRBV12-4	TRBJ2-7	CASQSAGTDVKKQYF